The subject of this entry is one TCR beta chain. Its antigen target is currently unknown. The sample holds no much larger clone one base away, and base qualities are not on file. Peripheral blood CD8+ and CD4+ T cells from healthy donors, Susac syndrome patients and multiple sclerosis patients were profiled using high-throughput TCR beta sequencing. The multiple sclerosis controls were treatment-naive patients whose relapsing-remitting disease, either stable or active, fulfilled the revised McDonald criteria. Bulk CD8+ and CD4+ T cells were purified magnetically by negative isolation, whereas CD8+ TEMRA cells were enriched by FACS. Blood was drawn into EDTA tubes, processed within 24 hours, and PBMCs were isolated by density gradient centrifugation. PBMCs destined for TCR sequencing were cryopreserved in liquid nitrogen and later thawed in a 37 °C water bath. A purity of at least 90% was achieved for sorted or isolated CD4+, CD8+ and CD8+ TEMRA cells.

RNA was extracted using the RNeasy kit, and roughly 0.45 to 1 microgram was reverse transcribed with random hexamers. The immunoSEQ multiplex PCR assay, covering 54 Vbeta and 13 Jbeta segments, was used to amplify TCR beta CDR3 regions. PCR amplification bias was corrected by using a synthetic template baseline for primer optimization and computational correction. On the study's bioinformatics: Reads were assigned to V, D and J genes according to IMGT and analyzed in immunoSEQ Analyzer, with only productive sequences retained. Clonality was computed as one minus Shannon entropy normalized by log2 of the number of productive unique sequences. For each patient and control, public and private clones were evaluated among the 100 most prevalent clones. Clones were defined as Susac-specific when absent from the healthy and MS cohorts, from approximately 1,100 published viral clones and from other ImmuneACCESS disease sequences. TCRdb reprocessing: public reads trimmed at Q25 with fastp, clones called with MiXCR, in-frame beta chains kept. Here each entry gathers all rows of one CDR3 protein and keeps the most common genes and DNA. The V and J calls, along with clone size, are taken from TCRdb and not from the paper's own processing. This sample holds roughly 200,000 distinct CDR3 sequences; approximately 95% were observed only once. The leading ten clones occupy 0.082% of the sample.

The sample comes from a study of CD8 T cells in Susac syndrome (dated by TCRdb to between 2017 and 2020). Describing the broader study: The study used repertoire sequencing to test whether antigen drove CD8+ T cell activation and differentiation in Susac syndrome.

The germline V and J ends show losses of 5 bases and 3 bases respectively, and no gene match explains 5 bases of the junction. From the cysteine through the phenylalanine, the CDR3 covers 15 amino acids. The read is trimmed to its CDR3 DNA, 45 bases read in frame from base 1. In the germline V gene (reference sequence), CDR1 corresponds to LNHNV and CDR2 to YYDKDF. Broader findings and caveats from the paper: The study acknowledged that relatively few individuals were included in the TCR sequencing and HLA analysis.

The sequence joins TRBV15 to TRBJ2-2; 8 of the junction bases match TRBD1. Sequencing input: CD4+ T cells from PBMCs. This receptor was obtained from a human donor with multiple sclerosis. CDR3 loop: CATSEGQGDTGELFF. The nucleotide sequence reads TGTGCCACCAGCGAAGGACAGGGAGACACCGGGGAGCTGTTTTTT.